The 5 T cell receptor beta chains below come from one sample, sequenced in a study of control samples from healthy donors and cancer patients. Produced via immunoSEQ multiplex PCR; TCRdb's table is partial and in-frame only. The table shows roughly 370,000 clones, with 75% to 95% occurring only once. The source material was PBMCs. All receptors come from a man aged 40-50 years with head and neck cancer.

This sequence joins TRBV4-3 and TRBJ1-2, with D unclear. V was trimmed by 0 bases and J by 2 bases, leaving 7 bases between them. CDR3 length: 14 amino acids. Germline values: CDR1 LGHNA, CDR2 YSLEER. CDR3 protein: CASSQEGRNYGYTF. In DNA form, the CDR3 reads TGCGCCAGCAGCCAAGAAGGGAGGAACTATGGCTACACCTTC.

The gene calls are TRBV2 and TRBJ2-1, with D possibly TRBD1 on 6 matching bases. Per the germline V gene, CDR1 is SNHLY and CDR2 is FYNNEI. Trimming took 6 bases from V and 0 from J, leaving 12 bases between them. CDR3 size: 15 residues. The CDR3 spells CASSSTGSSYNEQFF. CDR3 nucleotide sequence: TGTGCCAGCAGCTCGACAGGAAGCTCCTACAATGAGCAGTTCTTC.

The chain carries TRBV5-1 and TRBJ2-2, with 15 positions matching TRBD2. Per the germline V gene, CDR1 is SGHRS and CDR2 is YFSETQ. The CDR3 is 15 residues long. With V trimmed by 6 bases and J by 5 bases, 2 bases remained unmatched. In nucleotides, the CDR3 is TGCGCCAGCACCGGACTAGCGGGAGGGACCGGGGAGCTGTTTTTT. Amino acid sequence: CASTGLAGGTGELFF.

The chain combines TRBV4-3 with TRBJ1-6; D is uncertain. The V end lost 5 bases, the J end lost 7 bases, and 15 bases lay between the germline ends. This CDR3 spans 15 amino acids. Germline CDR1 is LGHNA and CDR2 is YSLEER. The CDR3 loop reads CASSARGFVNSPLHF. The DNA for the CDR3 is TGCGCCAGCAGCGCACGAGGGTTTGTCAATTCACCCCTCCACTTT.

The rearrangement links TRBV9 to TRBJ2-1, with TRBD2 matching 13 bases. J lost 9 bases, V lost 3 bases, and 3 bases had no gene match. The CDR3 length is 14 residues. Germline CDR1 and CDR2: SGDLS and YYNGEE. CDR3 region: CASSGTSGSGEQFF. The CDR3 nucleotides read TGTGCCAGCAGCGGGACTAGCGGGAGCGGTGAGCAGTTCTTC.